Below are 19 T cell receptor beta chains sequenced from a single sample in a study of blood T cell repertoires in COVID-19. Repertoires were generated with immunoSEQ multiplex PCR, while TCRdb's copy carries only in-frame clones and drops some. The sample lists 95,000 to 150,000 clones, roughly 89% seen once, with around 4.2% in the top ten. The sequencing sample was made of peripheral blood. These receptors were collected from a man aged 40-55 years with acute or convalescent COVID-19.

This clone was found once. The chain employs TRBV11-2 and TRBJ2-7, with 10 bases matching TRBD1. The CDR3 is 18 amino acids. Germline assignment: CDR1 SGHAT and CDR2 FQNNGV. J was trimmed by 0 bases and V by 8 bases; bases with no gene match: 16. The CDR3 region has the DNA TGTGCCAGCTCTTGGGGGACAGGGGTCCCTGGGAGCTCCTACGAGCAGTACTTC. Its translation: CASSWGTGVPGSSYEQYF.

This chain links TRBV18 with TRBJ1-5; no clear D. The CDR3 consists of 15 residues. V was cut by 5 bases and J by 1 base, with 12 bases left in between. Germline assignment: CDR1 KGHSH and CDR2 LQKENI. The DNA for the CDR3 is TGTGCCAGCTCAGTTCAGGCCCTAAGCAATCAGCCCCAGCATTTT. Protein: CASSVQALSNQPQHF.

The J gene is TRBJ2-1, the V gene TRBV12-5; D may be TRBD1 (5 bases). Germline CDR1 is LGHNT and CDR2 is FRNRAP. Trimming removed 2 bases from V and 7 bases from J, with 12 bases in between. The CDR3 length is 14 residues. The CDR3 bases are TGTGCTAGTGGTTTGCGCCAGGGTTTGAATGAGCAGTTCTTC. Translated, it gives CASGLRQGLNEQFF. The full variable domain, with the rest looked up from reference TRBV12-5 and TRBJ2-1, is DARVTQTPRHKVTEMGQEVTMRCQPILGHNTVFWYRQTMMQGLELLAYFRNRAPLDDSGMPKDRFSAEMPDATLATLKIQPSEPRDSAVYFCASGLRQGLNEQFFGPGTRLTVL.

This clone has just one count. The CDR3 nucleotides are TGTGCCACCAGCAATGCGGGACTAGCGGGAAAAGATACGCAGTATTTT. Its translation: CATSNAGLAGKDTQYF. The rearrangement links TRBV10-3 to TRBJ2-3, with 13 bases that match TRBD2. The V gene end was trimmed by 10 bases and the J gene end by 5 bases; junction bases not matched to a gene: 12. Germline V gene lookup returns CDR1 ENHRY and CDR2 SYGVKD. The CDR3 covers 16 residues.

This clone turned up a few times. The chain carries TRBV6-5 and TRBJ1-5; D remains ambiguous. Germline assignment: CDR1 MNHEY and CDR2 SVGAGI. Between the trimmed V and J ends, which lost 11 bases and 4 bases, there was a span of 15 bases. There are 13 residues in the CDR3. The CDR3: CAAASGGNQPQHF. The CDR3 DNA is TGTGCCGCCGCCTCGGGCGGGAATCAGCCCCAGCATTTT.

The rearrangement uses TRBV6-2 or TRBV6-3 and TRBJ1-5; weak D call: TRBD1 (6 bases). There are 15 residues in the CDR3. The germline V gene has CDR1 MNHEY and CDR2 SVGEGT. V shed 4 bases and J shed 2 bases, with 12 bases lying between them. CDR3 loop: CASSSRGRGNQPQHF. CDR3 nucleotides: TGTGCCAGCAGTTCCAGGGGCAGGGGCAATCAGCCCCAGCATTTT.

The rearrangement joins TRBV19 to TRBJ2-7; D is perhaps TRBD2 (5 bases). Germline-derived CDR1 and CDR2 are LNHDA and SQIVND (reference sequence). The CDR3 is 13 amino acids. Trimming shortened V by 3 bases and J by 7 bases, and 13 bases separated the two germline ends. The CDR3 coding sequence is TGTGCCAGTAGTATCGGGCTAGCAGGTGAGCAGTACTTC. Its protein is CASSIGLAGEQYF. Full variable domain (outside the CDR3, taken from reference TRBV19 and TRBJ2-7): DGGITQSPKYLFRKEGQNVTLSCEQNLNHDAMYWYRQDPGQGLRLIYYSQIVNDFQKGDIAEGYSVSREKKESFPLTVTSAQKNPTAFYLCASSIGLAGEQYFGPGTRLTVT.

The chain combines TRBV19 with TRBJ2-1; 11 nucleotides match TRBD2. With 8 bases clipped from V and 7 bases from J, the junction kept 19 bases outside the gene matches. Germline lookup yields CDR1 LNHDA and CDR2 SQIVND (reference sequence). CDR3 size: 18 residues. The DNA of the CDR3 is TGTGCCAGTTGCCAACTCGAGCCGACTAGCGGGAAAGGGAATGAGCAGTTCTTC. It encodes CASCQLEPTSGKGNEQFF.

V gene TRBV6-2 or TRBV6-3 combines with J gene TRBJ2-5, with a weak D call TRBD1 (7 bases). Germline CDR1 and CDR2: MNHEY and SVGEGT. The length of the CDR3 is 15 residues. Trimming removed 0 bases at V and 5 bases at J, with 13 bases between. For the CDR3, the DNA is TGTGCCAGCAGTTACTCAGGAGGGGGCGGGGAGACCCAGTACTTC. Translation: CASSYSGGGGETQYF.

The chain recombines TRBV30 with TRBJ2-7; D might be TRBD2 (6 bases). The CDR3 sequence is 12 residues long. Trimming left V 0 bases short and J 4 bases short, with 7 bases between. Per the germline V gene, CDR1 is GTSNPN and CDR2 is SVGIG (reference sequence). The CDR3 loop reads CAWSVGGYEQYF. The DNA for the CDR3 is TGTGCCTGGAGTGTGGGGGGATACGAGCAGTACTTC.

This clone was seen a few times. The J gene is TRBJ2-6, the V gene TRBV19, with TRBD1 matching 8 bases. The CDR3 sequence is 17 residues long. CDR1 and CDR2 (germline): LNHDA, SQIVND (reference sequence). J was trimmed by 0 bases and V by 5 bases; bases with no gene match: 6. CDR3 loop: CASSGTGFSSGANVLTF. The CDR3 DNA is TGTGCCAGTAGTGGGACAGGATTCTCCTCTGGGGCCAACGTCCTGACTTTC.

The chain recombines TRBV20-1 with TRBJ2-1; TRBD2 aligns across 7 bases. With 3 bases clipped from V and 2 bases from J, the junction kept 4 bases outside the gene matches. This CDR3 is 14 amino acids long. Germline lookup yields CDR1 DFQATT and CDR2 SNEGSKA (reference sequence). CDR3 sequence reads: CSASGGGPYNEQFF. CDR3 nucleotides: TGCAGTGCTAGTGGCGGGGGACCCTACAATGAGCAGTTCTTC.

The chain uses TRBV28 and TRBJ2-5; TRBD2 aligns across 7 bases. The CDR3 is 13 amino acids. From germline, CDR1 is MDHEN and CDR2 SYDVKM. The V and J ends lost 6 bases and 1 base, in that order; junction bases with no gene match: 2. This chain's CDR3 is CASRPGGQETQYF. The CDR3 nucleotides are TGTGCCAGCAGGCCGGGGGGCCAAGAGACCCAGTACTTC.

The rearrangement uses TRBV12-3 or TRBV12-4 and TRBJ2-7, with D maybe TRBD2 (6 bases). Trimming cost V 7 bases and J 6 bases, with 16 bases left between them. The CDR3 runs 13 residues. The CDR3: CASTPGVGREQYF. The CDR3 region has the DNA TGTGCCAGCACGCCGGGAGTAGGACGCGAGCAGTACTTC.

The V call is TRBV3-1 (or the pseudogene TRBV3-2), the J call TRBJ1-3, with D unclear. The ends were cut back, 4 bases at V and 2 bases at J, with 6 bases in the middle. Germline V lookup: CDR1 LGHDT, CDR2 YNNKEL (reference sequence). This CDR3 region has 13 residues. The CDR3 loop reads CASSPNAGNTIYF. The CDR3 DNA sequence: TGTGCCAGCAGCCCTAACGCTGGAAACACCATATATTTT.

The rearrangement joins TRBV5-4 to TRBJ1-3; no clear D gene. CDR3 length equals 15 residues. Germline V gives CDR1 SGHNT, CDR2 YYREEE (reference sequence). Trimming shortened V by 0 bases and J by 0 bases, and 7 bases separated the two germline ends. CDR3 sequence: CASSLGGNSGNTIYF. In nucleotides, the CDR3 is TGTGCCAGCAGCTTGGGCGGAAACTCTGGAAACACCATATATTTT.

The rearrangement uses TRBV7-2 and TRBJ2-1, with 12 bases fitting TRBD2. Losses at the gene ends were 3 bases for V and 9 bases for J; bases not matched to a gene: 9. The CDR3 loop spans 16 amino acids. The germline V gene encodes CDR1 SGHTA and CDR2 FQGNSA. In DNA form, the CDR3 reads TGTGCCAGCAGCTTTTCTAGCGGGGGGGCCTTTCGTGAGCAGTTCTTC. Amino acids: CASSFSSGGAFREQFF.

The genes are TRBV30 and TRBJ2-2; TRBD1 agrees at 8 bases. Germline V CDR1 and CDR2: GTSNPN, SVGIG (reference sequence). Losses at the gene ends were 3 bases for V and 3 bases for J; bases not matched to a gene: 3. The CDR3 is 14 residues long. Here the CDR3 reads CAWRQGGYTGELFF. The CDR3 DNA reads as TGTGCCTGGAGACAGGGGGGATACACCGGGGAGCTGTTTTTT.

This chain links TRBV9 with TRBJ2-1; maybe TRBD2 (6 bases). CDR3 length: 15 residues. V lost 0 bases, J lost 4 bases, and 11 bases lay in between. Germline loops: CDR1 SGDLS, CDR2 YYNGEE. CDR3 sequence reads: CASSVVGTEYNEQFF. Written as DNA, the CDR3 is TGTGCCAGCAGCGTAGTTGGGACTGAATACAATGAGCAGTTCTTC.